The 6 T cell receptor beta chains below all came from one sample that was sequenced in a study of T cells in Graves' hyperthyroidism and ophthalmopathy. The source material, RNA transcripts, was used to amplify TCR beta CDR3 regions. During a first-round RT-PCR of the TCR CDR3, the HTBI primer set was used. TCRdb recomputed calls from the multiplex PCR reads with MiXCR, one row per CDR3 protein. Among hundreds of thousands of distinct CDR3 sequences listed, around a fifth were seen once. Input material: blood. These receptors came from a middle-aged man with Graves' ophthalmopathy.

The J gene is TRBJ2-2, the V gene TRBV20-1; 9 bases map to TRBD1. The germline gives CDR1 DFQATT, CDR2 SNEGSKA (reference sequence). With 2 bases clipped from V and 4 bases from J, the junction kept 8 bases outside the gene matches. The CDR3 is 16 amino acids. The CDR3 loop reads CSARLTGGAGTGELFF. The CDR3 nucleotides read TGCAGTGCTAGACTAACAGGGGGCGCAGGCACCGGGGAGCTGTTTTTT.

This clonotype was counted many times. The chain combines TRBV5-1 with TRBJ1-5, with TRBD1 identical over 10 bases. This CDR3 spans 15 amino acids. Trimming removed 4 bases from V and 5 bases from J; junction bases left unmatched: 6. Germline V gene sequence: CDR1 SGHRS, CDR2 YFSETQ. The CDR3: CASSADRGLDQPQHF. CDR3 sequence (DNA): TGCGCCAGCAGCGCCGACAGGGGGCTTGATCAGCCCCAGCATTTT.

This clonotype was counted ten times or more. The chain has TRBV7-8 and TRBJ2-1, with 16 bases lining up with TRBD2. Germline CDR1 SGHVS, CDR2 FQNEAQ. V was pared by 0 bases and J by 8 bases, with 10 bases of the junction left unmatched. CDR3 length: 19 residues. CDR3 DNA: TGTGCCAGCAGCTTAGCGATGACGGGACTAGCGGGAGGGAGGTATGAGCAGTTCTTC. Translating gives CASSLAMTGLAGGRYEQFF.

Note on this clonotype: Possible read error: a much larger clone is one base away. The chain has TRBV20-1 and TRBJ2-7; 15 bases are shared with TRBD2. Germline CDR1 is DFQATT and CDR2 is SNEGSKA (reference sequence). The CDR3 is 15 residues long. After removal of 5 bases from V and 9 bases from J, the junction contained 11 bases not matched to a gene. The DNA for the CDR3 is TGCAGTGCTGGCCGCTCTGGACTAGCGGGGGGGGGGCAGTACTTC. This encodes CSAGRSGLAGGGQYF.

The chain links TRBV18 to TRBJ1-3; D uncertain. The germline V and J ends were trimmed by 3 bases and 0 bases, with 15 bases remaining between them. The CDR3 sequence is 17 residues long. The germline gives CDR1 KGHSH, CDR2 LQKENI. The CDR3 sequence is CASSPTAASSSGNTIYF. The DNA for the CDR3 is TGTGCCAGCTCACCTACAGCCGCGTCGAGCTCTGGAAACACCATATATTTT.

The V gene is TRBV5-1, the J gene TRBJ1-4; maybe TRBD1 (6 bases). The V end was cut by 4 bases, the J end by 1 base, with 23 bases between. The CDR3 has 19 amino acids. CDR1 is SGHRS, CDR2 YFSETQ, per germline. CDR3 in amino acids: CASSQDDRFITGTNEKLFF. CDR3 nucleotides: TGCGCCAGCAGCCAGGATGACAGGTTCATTACGGGAACTAATGAAAAACTGTTTTTT.